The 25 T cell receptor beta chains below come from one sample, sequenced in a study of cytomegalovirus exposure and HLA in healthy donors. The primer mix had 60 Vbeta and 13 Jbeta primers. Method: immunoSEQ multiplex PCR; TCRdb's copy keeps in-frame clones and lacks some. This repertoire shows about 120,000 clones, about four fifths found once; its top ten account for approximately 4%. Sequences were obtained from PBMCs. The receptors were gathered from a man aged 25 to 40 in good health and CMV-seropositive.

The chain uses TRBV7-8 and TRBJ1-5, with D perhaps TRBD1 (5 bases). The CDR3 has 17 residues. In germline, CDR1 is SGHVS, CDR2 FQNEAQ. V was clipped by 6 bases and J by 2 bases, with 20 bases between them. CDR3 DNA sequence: TGTGCCAGCAGTCCGGGACTAGGCTCCTCGGGCAATCAGCCCCAGCATTTT. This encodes CASSPGLGSSGNQPQHF.

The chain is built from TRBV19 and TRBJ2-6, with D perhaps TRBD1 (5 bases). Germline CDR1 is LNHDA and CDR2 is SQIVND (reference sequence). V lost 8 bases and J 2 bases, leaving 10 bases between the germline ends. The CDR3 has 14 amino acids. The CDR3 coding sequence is TGTGCCAGTTCAAGGGGTCCTGGGGCCAACGTCCTGACTTTC. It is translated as CASSRGPGANVLTF.

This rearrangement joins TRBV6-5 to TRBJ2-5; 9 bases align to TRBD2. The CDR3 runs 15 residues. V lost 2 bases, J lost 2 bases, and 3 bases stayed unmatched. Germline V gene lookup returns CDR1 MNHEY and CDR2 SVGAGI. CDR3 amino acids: CASSYALAGQETQYF. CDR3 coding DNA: TGTGCCAGCAGTTACGCCCTAGCGGGGCAAGAGACCCAGTACTTC.

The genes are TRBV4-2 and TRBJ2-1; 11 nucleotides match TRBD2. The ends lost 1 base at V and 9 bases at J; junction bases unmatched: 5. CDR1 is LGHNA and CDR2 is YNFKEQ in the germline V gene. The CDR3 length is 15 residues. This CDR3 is CASSQGLAGSTEQFF. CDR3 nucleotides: TGTGCCAGCAGCCAAGGACTAGCGGGGTCCACTGAGCAGTTCTTC.

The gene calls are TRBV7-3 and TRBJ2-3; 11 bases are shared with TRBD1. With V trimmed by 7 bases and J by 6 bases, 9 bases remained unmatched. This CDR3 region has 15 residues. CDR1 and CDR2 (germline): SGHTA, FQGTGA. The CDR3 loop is CASTLLGQGADTQYF. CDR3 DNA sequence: TGTGCCAGCACCTTGCTTGGACAGGGGGCGGATACGCAGTATTTT. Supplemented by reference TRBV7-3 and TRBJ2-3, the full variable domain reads GAGVSQTPSNKVTEKGKYVELRCDPISGHTALYWYRQSLGQGPEFLIYFQGTGAADDSGLPNDRFFAVRPEGSVSTLKIQRTERGDSAVYLCASTLLGQGADTQYFGPGTRLTVL.

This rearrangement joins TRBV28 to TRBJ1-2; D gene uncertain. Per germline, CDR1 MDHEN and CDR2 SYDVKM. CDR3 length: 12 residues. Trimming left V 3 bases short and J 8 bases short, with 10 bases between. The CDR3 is CASSFLRGGYTF. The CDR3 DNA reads TGTGCCAGCAGTTTTTTGCGCGGGGGCTACACCTTC.

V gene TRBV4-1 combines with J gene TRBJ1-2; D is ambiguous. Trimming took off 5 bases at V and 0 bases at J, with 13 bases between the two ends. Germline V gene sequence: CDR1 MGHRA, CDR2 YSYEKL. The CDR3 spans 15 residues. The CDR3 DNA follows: TGCGCCAGCAGCAGTAGCCCCGGGGCTAACTATGGCTACACCTTC. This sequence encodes CASSSSPGANYGYTF.

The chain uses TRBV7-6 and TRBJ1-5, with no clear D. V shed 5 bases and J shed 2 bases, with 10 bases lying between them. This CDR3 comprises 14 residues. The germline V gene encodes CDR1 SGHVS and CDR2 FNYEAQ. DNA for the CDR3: TGTGCCAGCAGCCCGTTTGAGCGCAATCAGCCCCAGCATTTT. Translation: CASSPFERNQPQHF. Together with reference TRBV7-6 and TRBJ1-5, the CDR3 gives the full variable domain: GAGVSQSPRYKVTKRGQDVALRCDPISGHVSLYWYRQALGQGPEFLTYFNYEAQQDKSGLPNDRFSAERPEGSISTLTIQRTEQRDSAMYRCASSPFERNQPQHFGDGTRLSIL.

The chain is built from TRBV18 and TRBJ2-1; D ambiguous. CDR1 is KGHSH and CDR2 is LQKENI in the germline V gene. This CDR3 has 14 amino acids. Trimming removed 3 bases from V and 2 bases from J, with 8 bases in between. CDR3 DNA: TGTGCCAGCTCACCTAGCCCTGCCTACAATGAGCAGTTCTTC. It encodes CASSPSPAYNEQFF.

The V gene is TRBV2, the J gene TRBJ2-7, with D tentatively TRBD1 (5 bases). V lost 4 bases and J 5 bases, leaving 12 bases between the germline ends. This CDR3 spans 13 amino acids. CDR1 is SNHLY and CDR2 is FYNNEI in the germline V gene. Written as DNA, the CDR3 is TGTGCCAGCAGTGTCAGGGTATCCAACGAGCAGTACTTC. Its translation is CASSVRVSNEQYF.

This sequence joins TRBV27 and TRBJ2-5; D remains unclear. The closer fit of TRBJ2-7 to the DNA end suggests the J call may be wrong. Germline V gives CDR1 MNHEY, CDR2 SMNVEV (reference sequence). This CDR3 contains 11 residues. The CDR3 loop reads CASSFGYEQYF. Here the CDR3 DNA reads TGTGCCAGCAGTTTCGGGTACGAGCAGTACTTC.

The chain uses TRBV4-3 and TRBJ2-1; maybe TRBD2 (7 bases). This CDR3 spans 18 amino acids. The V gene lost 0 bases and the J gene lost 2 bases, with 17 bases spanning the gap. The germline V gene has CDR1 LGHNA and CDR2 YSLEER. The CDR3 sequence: CASSQDGGPKKTYNEQFF. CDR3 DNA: TGCGCCAGCAGCCAAGACGGGGGGCCAAAAAAGACCTACAATGAGCAGTTCTTC.

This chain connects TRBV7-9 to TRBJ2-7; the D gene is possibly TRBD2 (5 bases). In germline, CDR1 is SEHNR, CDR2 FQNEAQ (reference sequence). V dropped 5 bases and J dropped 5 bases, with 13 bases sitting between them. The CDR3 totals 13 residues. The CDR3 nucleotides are TGTGCCAGCAGCCCCCCGGGGTGGGACGAGCAGTACTTC. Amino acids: CASSPPGWDEQYF.

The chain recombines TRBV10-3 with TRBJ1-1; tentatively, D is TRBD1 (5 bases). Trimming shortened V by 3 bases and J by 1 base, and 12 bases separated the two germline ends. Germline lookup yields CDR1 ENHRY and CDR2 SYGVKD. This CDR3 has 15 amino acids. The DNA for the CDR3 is TGTGCCATCAGTGAAGGGGACGGGGGGAACACTGAAGCTTTCTTT. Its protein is CAISEGDGGNTEAFF.

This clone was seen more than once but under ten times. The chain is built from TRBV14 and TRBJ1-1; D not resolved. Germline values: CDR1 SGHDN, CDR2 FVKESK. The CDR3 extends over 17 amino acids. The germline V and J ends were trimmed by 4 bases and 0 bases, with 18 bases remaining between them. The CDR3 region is CASSPLATTPMNTEAFF. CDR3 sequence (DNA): TGTGCCAGCAGCCCTCTGGCGACAACACCTATGAACACTGAAGCTTTCTTT.

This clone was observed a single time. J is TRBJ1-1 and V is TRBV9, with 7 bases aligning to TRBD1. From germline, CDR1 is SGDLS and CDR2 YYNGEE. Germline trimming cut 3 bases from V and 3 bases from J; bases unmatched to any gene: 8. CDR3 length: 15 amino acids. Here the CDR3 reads CASSAVTGMDTEAFF. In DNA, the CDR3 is TGTGCCAGCAGCGCGGTGACAGGGATGGACACTGAAGCTTTCTTT.

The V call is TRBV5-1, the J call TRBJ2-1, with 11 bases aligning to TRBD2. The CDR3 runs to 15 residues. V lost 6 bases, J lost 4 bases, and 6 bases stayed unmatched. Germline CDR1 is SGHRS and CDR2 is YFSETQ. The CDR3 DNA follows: TGCGCCAGCACCACGGGACTAGCGGATTACAATGAGCAGTTCTTC. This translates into CASTTGLADYNEQFF.

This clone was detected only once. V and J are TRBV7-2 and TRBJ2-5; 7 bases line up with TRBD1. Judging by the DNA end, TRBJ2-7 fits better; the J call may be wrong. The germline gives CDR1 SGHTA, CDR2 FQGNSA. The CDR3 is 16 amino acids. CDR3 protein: CASSLSRRGGVYEQYF. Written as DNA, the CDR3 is TGTGCCAGCAGCTTATCGAGGCGAGGGGGCGTCTACGAGCAGTACTTC.

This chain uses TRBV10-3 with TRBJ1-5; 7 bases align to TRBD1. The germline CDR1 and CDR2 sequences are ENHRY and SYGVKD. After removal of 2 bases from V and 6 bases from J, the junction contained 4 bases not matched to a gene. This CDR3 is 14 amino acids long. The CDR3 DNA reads TGTGCCATCAGTGAGCGGCAGGGGGGTCAGCCCCAGCATTTT. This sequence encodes CAISERQGGQPQHF.

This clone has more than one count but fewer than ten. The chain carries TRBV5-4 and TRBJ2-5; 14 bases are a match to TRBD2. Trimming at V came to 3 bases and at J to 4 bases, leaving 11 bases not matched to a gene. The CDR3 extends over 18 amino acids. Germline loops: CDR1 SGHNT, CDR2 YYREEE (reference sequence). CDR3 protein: CASSSGTSGSQGGETQYF. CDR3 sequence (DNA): TGTGCCAGCAGCTCAGGGACTAGCGGGAGCCAGGGAGGAGAGACCCAGTACTTC. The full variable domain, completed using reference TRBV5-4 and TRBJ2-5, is ETGVTQSPTHLIKTRGQQVTLRCSSQSGHNTVSWYQQALGQGPQFIFQYYREEENGRGNFPPRFSGLQFPNYSSELNVNALELDDSALYLCASSSGTSGSQGGETQYFGPGTRLLVL.

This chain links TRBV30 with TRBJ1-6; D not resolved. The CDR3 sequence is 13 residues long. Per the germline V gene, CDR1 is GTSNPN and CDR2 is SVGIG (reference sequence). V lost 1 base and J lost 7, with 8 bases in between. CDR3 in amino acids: CAWSDSRNSPLHF. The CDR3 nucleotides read TGTGCCTGGAGTGATTCGAGAAATTCACCCCTCCACTTT.

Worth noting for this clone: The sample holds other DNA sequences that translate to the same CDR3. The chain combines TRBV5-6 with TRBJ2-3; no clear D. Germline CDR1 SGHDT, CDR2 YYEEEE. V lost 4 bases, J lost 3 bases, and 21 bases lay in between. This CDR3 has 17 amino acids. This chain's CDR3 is CASSPSVGLLRTDTQYF. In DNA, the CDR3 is TGTGCCAGCAGCCCCAGCGTCGGCCTGCTTCGGACAGATACGCAGTATTTT.

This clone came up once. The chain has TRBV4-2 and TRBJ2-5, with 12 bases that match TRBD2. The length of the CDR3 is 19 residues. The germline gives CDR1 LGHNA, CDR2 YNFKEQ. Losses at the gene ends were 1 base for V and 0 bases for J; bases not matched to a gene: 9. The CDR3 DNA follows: TGTGCCAGCAGCCAAGGTATAACTAGCGGGGGGCCCTACCAAGAGACCCAGTACTTC. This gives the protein CASSQGITSGGPYQETQYF.

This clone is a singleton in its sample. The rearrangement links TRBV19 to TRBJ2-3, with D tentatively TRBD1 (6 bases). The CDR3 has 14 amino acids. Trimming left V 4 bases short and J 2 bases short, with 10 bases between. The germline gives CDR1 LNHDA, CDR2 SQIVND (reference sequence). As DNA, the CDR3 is TGTGCCAGTAGTACACGACAGGACACAGATACGCAGTATTTT. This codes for CASSTRQDTDTQYF.

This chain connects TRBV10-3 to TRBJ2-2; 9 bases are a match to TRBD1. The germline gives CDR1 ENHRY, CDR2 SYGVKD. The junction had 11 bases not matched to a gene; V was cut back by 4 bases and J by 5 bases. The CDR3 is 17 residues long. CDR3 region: CAISGGDRVKKTGELFF. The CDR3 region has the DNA TGTGCCATCAGTGGAGGGGACAGGGTAAAGAAAACCGGGGAGCTGTTTTTT.